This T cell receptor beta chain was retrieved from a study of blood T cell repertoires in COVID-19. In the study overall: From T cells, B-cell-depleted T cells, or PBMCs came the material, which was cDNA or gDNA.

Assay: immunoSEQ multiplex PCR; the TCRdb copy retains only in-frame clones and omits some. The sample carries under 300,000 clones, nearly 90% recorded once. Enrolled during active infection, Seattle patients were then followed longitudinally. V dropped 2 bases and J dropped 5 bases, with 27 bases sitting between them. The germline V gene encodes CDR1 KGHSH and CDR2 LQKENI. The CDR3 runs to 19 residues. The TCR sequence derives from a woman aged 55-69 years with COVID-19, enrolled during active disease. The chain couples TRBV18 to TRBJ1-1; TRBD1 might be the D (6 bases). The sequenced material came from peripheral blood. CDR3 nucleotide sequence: TGTGCCAGCTCACCAGTCGGGTCGGCCCATACCTCAGGGGATACTGAAGCTTTCTTT. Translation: CASSPVGSAHTSGDTEAFF.